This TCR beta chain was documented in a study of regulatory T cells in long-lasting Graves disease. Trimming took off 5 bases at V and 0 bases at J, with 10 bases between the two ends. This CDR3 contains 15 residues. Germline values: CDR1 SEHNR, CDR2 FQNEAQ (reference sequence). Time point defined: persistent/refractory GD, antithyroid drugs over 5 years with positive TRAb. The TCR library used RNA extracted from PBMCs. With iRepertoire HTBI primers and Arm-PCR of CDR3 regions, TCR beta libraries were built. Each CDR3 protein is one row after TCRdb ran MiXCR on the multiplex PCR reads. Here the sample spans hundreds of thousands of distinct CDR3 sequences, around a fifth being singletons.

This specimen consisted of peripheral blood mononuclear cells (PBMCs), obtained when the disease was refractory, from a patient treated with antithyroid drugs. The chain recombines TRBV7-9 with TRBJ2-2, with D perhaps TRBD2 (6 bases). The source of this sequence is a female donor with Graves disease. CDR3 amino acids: CASSVVAANTGELFF. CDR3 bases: TGTGCCAGCAGCGTGGTAGCGGCGAACACCGGGGAGCTGTTTTTT.